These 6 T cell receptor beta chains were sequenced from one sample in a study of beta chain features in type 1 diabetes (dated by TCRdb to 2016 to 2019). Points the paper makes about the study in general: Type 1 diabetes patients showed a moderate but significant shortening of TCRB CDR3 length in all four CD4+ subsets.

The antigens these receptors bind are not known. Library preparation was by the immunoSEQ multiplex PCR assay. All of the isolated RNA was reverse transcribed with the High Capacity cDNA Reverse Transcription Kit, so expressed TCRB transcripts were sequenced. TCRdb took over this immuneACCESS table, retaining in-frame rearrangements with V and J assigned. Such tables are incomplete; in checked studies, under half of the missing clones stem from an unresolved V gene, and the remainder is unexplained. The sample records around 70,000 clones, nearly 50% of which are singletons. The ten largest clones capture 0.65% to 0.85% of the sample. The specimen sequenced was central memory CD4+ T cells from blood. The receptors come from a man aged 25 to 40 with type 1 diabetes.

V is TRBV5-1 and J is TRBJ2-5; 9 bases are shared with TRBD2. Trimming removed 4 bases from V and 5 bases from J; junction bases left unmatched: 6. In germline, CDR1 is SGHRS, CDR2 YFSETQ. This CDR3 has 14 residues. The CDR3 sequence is CASSPRTSEETQYF. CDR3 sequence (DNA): TGCGCCAGCAGCCCGCGGACTAGCGAGGAGACCCAGTACTTC.

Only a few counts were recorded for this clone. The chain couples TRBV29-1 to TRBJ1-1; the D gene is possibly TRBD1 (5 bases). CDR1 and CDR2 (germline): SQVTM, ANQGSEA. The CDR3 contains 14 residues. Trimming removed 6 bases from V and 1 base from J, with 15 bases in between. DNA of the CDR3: TGCAGCGTCTCCGGGGGGGGGAAGAACACTGAAGCTTTCTTT. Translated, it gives CSVSGGGKNTEAFF.

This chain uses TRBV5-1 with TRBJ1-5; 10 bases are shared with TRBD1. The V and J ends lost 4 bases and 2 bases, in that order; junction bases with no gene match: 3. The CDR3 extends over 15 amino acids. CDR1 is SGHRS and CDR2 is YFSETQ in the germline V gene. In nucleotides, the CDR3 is TGCGCCAGCAGCCGCGGGACAGGGGGCAATCAGCCCCAGCATTTT. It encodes CASSRGTGGNQPQHF. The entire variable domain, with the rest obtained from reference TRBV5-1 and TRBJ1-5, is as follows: KAGVTQTPRYLIKTRGQQVTLSCSPISGHRSVSWYQQTPGQGLQFLFEYFSETQRNKGNFPGRFSGRQFSNSRSEMNVSTLELGDSALYLCASSRGTGGNQPQHFGDGTRLSIL.

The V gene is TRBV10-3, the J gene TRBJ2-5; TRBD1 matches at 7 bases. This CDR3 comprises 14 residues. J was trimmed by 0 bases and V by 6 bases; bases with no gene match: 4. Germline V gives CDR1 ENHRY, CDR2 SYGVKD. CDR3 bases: TGTGCCATCAGACCGACAGGGAACCAAGAGACCCAGTACTTC. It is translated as CAIRPTGNQETQYF.

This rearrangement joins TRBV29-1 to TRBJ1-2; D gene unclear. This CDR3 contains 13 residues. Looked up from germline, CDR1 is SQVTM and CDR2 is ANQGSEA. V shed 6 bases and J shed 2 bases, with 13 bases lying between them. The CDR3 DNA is TGCAGCGTCGCAATACCTACGAACTATGGCTACACCTTC. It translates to CSVAIPTNYGYTF.

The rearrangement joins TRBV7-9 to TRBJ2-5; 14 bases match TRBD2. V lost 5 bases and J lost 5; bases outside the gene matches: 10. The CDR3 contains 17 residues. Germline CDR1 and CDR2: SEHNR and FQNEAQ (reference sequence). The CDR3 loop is CASSLTGTSGSGETQYF. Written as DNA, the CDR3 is TGTGCCAGCAGCCTCACCGGGACTAGCGGGAGTGGGGAGACCCAGTACTTC.